These T cell receptor beta chains were read from a single sample in a study of T cell responses to AZD1222 COVID-19 vaccine. Generated by immunoSEQ multiplex PCR, the TCRdb table keeps only in-frame clones and is missing some. This table holds 200,000 to 250,000 clones, about 93% found once. This sample comprised peripheral blood, obtained on day 0 of MenACWY control vaccination. Every receptor here comes from an adult in good health. The CDR3 runs from the conserved cysteine through the conserved F or W. D genes are given only for firm matches. Expanded clones get a size class; other rows say once, few or many, or leave the size out.

V gene: TRBV10-3
clone size: once
D gene: .
J gene: TRBJ2-6
CDR3 DNA: TGTGCCATCAGTGAAATCGGGACACTTTCGCCCTCTGGGGCCAACGTCCTGACTTTC
CDR3 protein: CAISEIGTLSPSGANVLTF

V gene: TRBV7-2
clone size: .
D gene: .
J gene: TRBJ1-3
CDR3 DNA: TGTGCCAGCAGCCGTACAGGGACCGGAAACACCATATATTTT
CDR3 protein: CASSRTGTGNTIYF

V gene: TRBV6-5
clone size: .
D gene: .
J gene: TRBJ2-4
CDR3 DNA: TGTGCCAGCAGTACACAGGGTAGGGGCTTTCAGTACTTC
CDR3 protein: CASSTQGRGFQYF

V gene: TRBV28
clone size: .
D gene: .
J gene: TRBJ2-7
CDR3 DNA: TGTGCCAGCAGTTTAACAGGGAGGAACGAGCAGTACTTC
CDR3 protein: CASSLTGRNEQYF

V gene: TRBV24-1
clone size: once
D gene: TRBD2
J gene: TRBJ2-1
CDR3 DNA: TGTGCCACCAGTGACTCGAGGACTAGAGCCAATGAGCAGTTCTTC
CDR3 protein: CATSDSRTRANEQFF

V gene: TRBV12-3/TRBV12-4
clone size: .
D gene: TRBD1
J gene: TRBJ2-5
CDR3 DNA: TGTGCCAGCCGAGGGGGCTGGACCCAGTACTTC
CDR3 protein: CASRGGWTQYF

V gene: TRBV28
clone size: .
D gene: .
J gene: TRBJ1-2
CDR3 DNA: TGTGCCAGCAGTTCCATTAACTATGGCTACACCTTC
CDR3 protein: CASSSINYGYTF

V gene: TRBV11-2
clone size: few
D gene: .
J gene: TRBJ1-3
CDR3 DNA: TGTGCCAGCAGCTTAGGGACTCGAGTCTCTGGAAACACCATATATTTT
CDR3 protein: CASSLGTRVSGNTIYF

V gene: TRBV6-5
clone size: .
D gene: TRBD1
J gene: TRBJ1-5
CDR3 DNA: TGTGCCAGCAGTTCACAGGGGAATCAGCCCCAGCATTTT
CDR3 protein: CASSSQGNQPQHF

V gene: TRBV21-1
clone size: .
D gene: .
J gene: TRBJ1-6
CDR3 DNA: TGTGCCAGCAGCCCCCACAGGTATGACTCCCGTCCTTATAATTCACCCCTCCACTTT
CDR3 protein: CASSPHRYDSRPYNSPLHF

V gene: TRBV28
clone size: .
D gene: .
J gene: TRBJ2-7
CDR3 DNA: TGTGCCAGCAGTACGGACCACCTCAAGCAGTACTTC
CDR3 protein: CASSTDHLKQYF

V gene: TRBV7-3
clone size: .
D gene: .
J gene: TRBJ2-3
CDR3 DNA: TGTGCCAGCAGCTTAACGAGCGTAGATACGCAGTATTTT
CDR3 protein: CASSLTSVDTQYF

V gene: TRBV19
clone size: .
D gene: .
J gene: TRBJ1-5
CDR3 DNA: TGTGCCAGTAGTATAGCCCTACAGGCGTTCTATCAGCCCCAGCATTTT
CDR3 protein: CASSIALQAFYQPQHF

V gene: TRBV6-1
clone size: .
D gene: .
J gene: TRBJ2-5
CDR3 DNA: TGTGCCAGCAGTGAAGTGGCTTCGGAGACCCAGTACTTC
CDR3 protein: CASSEVASETQYF